A single sample gave rise to the 28 T cell receptor beta chains below, sequenced in a study of blood T cell repertoires in COVID-19 (dated by TCRdb to the early 2020s). Library method: the immunoSEQ multiplex PCR assay. The source is immuneACCESS, and TCRdb retained only in-frame sequences with V and J called. Part of the clones is not carried over; for the studies checked, unresolved V genes explain less than half of this, and the remainder is unexplained. Within this sample are about 340,000 clones, with approximately 86% of them counted one time only. The ten largest clones add up to about 7.6% of the sample. The source material was peripheral blood. The receptors originated from a woman aged 60 to 75 with COVID-19, enrolled during active disease.

The genes are TRBV6-5 and TRBJ1-1; perhaps TRBD1 as D (5 bases). The germline gives CDR1 MNHEY, CDR2 SVGAGI. Trimming took 1 base from V and 2 from J, leaving 11 bases between them. This CDR3 contains 15 residues. The CDR3 is CASSYWGQGNTEAFF. CDR3 sequence (DNA): TGTGCCAGCAGTTACTGGGGTCAGGGAAACACTGAAGCTTTCTTT.

The rearrangement links TRBV18 to TRBJ2-3; 7 nucleotides agree with TRBD1. The CDR3 has 18 residues. Looked up from germline, CDR1 is KGHSH and CDR2 is LQKENI. Germline trimming cut 3 bases from V and 6 bases from J; bases unmatched to any gene: 18. As DNA, the CDR3 is TGTGCCAGCTCACCGACGATCCCACAGGGGCTAGCTGTTGATACGCAGTATTTT. This sequence encodes CASSPTIPQGLAVDTQYF.

This sequence joins TRBV2 and TRBJ2-7; tentatively, D is TRBD1 (8 bases). The CDR3 loop spans 16 amino acids. V dropped 4 bases and J dropped 4 bases, with 20 bases sitting between them. From germline, CDR1 is SNHLY and CDR2 FYNNEI. CDR3: CASSGFNTGGGYEQYF. CDR3 bases: TGTGCCAGCAGTGGATTCAATACAGGGGGGGGTTACGAGCAGTACTTC. Based on the CDR3 plus reference TRBV2 and TRBJ2-7, the full variable domain is EPEVTQTPSHQVTQMGQEVILRCVPISNHLYFYWYRQILGQKVEFLVSFYNNEISEKSEIFDDQFSVERPDGSNFTLKIRSTKLEDSAMYFCASSGFNTGGGYEQYFGPGTRLTVT.

As concerns this clone: Distinct nucleotide sequences in the sample also encode this CDR3. The CDR3 reads CATSEGGTDTQYF. The CDR3 DNA reads as TGTGCCACCAGTGAGGGGGGTACGGATACGCAGTATTTT. The gene calls are TRBV24-1 and TRBJ2-3; D is perhaps TRBD2 (6 bases). CDR1 KGHDR and CDR2 SFDVKD come from the germline V gene. CDR3 length: 13 residues. V was clipped by 4 bases and J by 6 bases, with 10 bases between them.

The V call is TRBV7-9, the J call TRBJ2-6; no clear D. The V and J ends lost 1 base and 2 bases respectively, with 3 bases between them. This CDR3 has 14 residues. Germline V gene data show CDR1 as SEHNR and CDR2 as FQNEAQ (reference sequence). CDR3 sequence (DNA): TGTGCCAGCAGCTTAGATACTGGGGCCAACGTCCTGACTTTC. It translates to CASSLDTGANVLTF.

The chain is built from TRBV19 and TRBJ1-2, with D unclear. Trimming removed 7 bases at V and 8 bases at J, with 20 bases between. This CDR3 has 14 amino acids. CDR1 and CDR2 (germline): LNHDA, SQIVND (reference sequence). The CDR3 loop reads CASTTISGFVGYTF. CDR3 DNA sequence: TGTGCCAGTACCACGATTAGCGGTTTCGTCGGCTACACCTTC. Complete variable domain (other parts from reference TRBV19 and TRBJ1-2): DGGITQSPKYLFRKEGQNVTLSCEQNLNHDAMYWYRQDPGQGLRLIYYSQIVNDFQKGDIAEGYSVSREKKESFPLTVTSAQKNPTAFYLCASTTISGFVGYTFGSGTRLTVV.

A single count supports this clone. The V gene is TRBV28, the J gene TRBJ2-3; no reliable D call. Germline V lookup: CDR1 MDHEN, CDR2 SYDVKM. V was trimmed by 2 bases and J by 9 bases, leaving 15 bases between them. There are 14 residues in the CDR3. CDR3 nucleotide sequence: TGTGCCAGCAGTTTAATATACCTAGGTAGGACGCAGTATTTT. This gives the protein CASSLIYLGRTQYF.

The gene calls are TRBV11-3 and TRBJ2-5; unclear D gene. V dropped 5 bases and J dropped 1 base, with 11 bases sitting between them. This CDR3 has 14 residues. Germline assignment: CDR1 SGHNT and CDR2 YENEEA. The CDR3 protein is CASSRVSSQETQYF. In DNA form, the CDR3 reads TGTGCCAGCAGCCGCGTCTCAAGCCAAGAGACCCAGTACTTC.

This clone has only a few counts. The chain joins TRBV30 to TRBJ2-7, with 8 bases lining up with TRBD1. Germline CDR1 and CDR2: GTSNPN and SVGIG (reference sequence). The CDR3 consists of 12 residues. J gave up 1 base and V 6 bases, and 2 bases lay outside the gene matches. The CDR3 sequence is CACHRGSYEQYF. In DNA form, the CDR3 reads TGTGCCTGTCACAGGGGGTCCTACGAGCAGTACTTC.

This chain joins TRBV2 and TRBJ2-1; 9 bases align to TRBD1. This CDR3 comprises 15 residues. V shed 5 bases and J 1 base; nucleotides not matched to a gene: 3. Germline assignment: CDR1 SNHLY and CDR2 FYNNEI. DNA for the CDR3: TGTGCCAGCAGTCTCGACAGGGGGTCCTACAATGAGCAGTTCTTC. This gives the protein CASSLDRGSYNEQFF.

The gene calls are TRBV7-7 and TRBJ2-1; TRBD2 aligns across 14 bases. Per germline, CDR1 SSHAT and CDR2 FNYEAQ (reference sequence). Losses at the gene ends were 5 bases for V and 5 bases for J; bases not matched to a gene: 2. The CDR3 spans 15 residues. CDR3 region: CASSPGLAGDNEQFF. The CDR3 DNA sequence: TGTGCCAGCAGCCCGGGACTAGCGGGGGACAATGAGCAGTTCTTC.

A note on this clone: The same CDR3 can be traced to other DNA sequences in this sample. The chain carries TRBV5-1 and TRBJ2-7, with 11 bases lining up with TRBD1. Trimming removed 4 bases from V and 4 bases from J; junction bases left unmatched: 7. Germline V gives CDR1 SGHRS, CDR2 YFSETQ. The CDR3 is 15 residues long. CDR3 sequence reads: CASSLGQGATYEQYF. The CDR3 nucleotides read TGCGCCAGCAGCCTTGGACAGGGGGCGACTTACGAGCAGTACTTC.

The chain carries TRBV6-5 and TRBJ2-5; D is possibly TRBD2 (6 bases). Germline values: CDR1 MNHEY, CDR2 SVGAGI. The CDR3 is 16 amino acids. Trimming shortened V by 2 bases and J by 5 bases, and 18 bases separated the two germline ends. The CDR3, as DNA: TGTGCCAGCAGTTACGGGGCGGGATCTCGGTTGGAGACCCAGTACTTC. It is translated as CASSYGAGSRLETQYF.

This clone was counted ten times or more. The chain recombines TRBV10-3 with TRBJ2-7; 8 nucleotides agree with TRBD1. CDR3 size: 12 residues. V gave up 10 bases and J gave up 3 bases; unmatched junction bases: 5. CDR1 ENHRY and CDR2 SYGVKD come from the germline V gene. CDR3 DNA: TGTGCCACCCGACAGGGGAACTACGAGCAGTACTTC. Protein sequence: CATRQGNYEQYF.

The J gene is TRBJ1-2, the V gene TRBV5-1; a weak D match, TRBD1 (6 bases). The ends were cut back, 2 bases at V and 2 bases at J, with 10 bases in the middle. The CDR3 runs 14 residues. In germline, CDR1 is SGHRS, CDR2 YFSETQ. CDR3 in DNA: TGCGCCAGCAGCTTTCGTCAGGGGAACTATGGCTACACCTTC. This encodes CASSFRQGNYGYTF. The whole variable domain, remainder taken from reference TRBV5-1 and TRBJ1-2, is KAGVTQTPRYLIKTRGQQVTLSCSPISGHRSVSWYQQTPGQGLQFLFEYFSETQRNKGNFPGRFSGRQFSNSRSEMNVSTLELGDSALYLCASSFRQGNYGYTFGSGTRLTVV.

The V gene is TRBV5-1, the J gene TRBJ2-3; 13 bases align to TRBD2. CDR1 is SGHRS, CDR2 YFSETQ, per germline. V gave up 4 bases and J gave up 5 bases; unmatched junction bases: 25. There are 22 residues in the CDR3. CDR3 DNA: TGCGCCAGCAGCCGCCTCACTAGCGGGGGGGCCTTAGTGGGACACATAAAAGATACGCAGTATTTT. It encodes CASSRLTSGGALVGHIKDTQYF.

The rearrangement links TRBV7-8 to TRBJ1-5; 10 bases agree with TRBD1. CDR1 and CDR2 (germline): SGHVS, FQNEAQ. This CDR3 region has 15 residues. Trimming at V came to 5 bases and at J to 5 bases, leaving 6 bases not matched to a gene. CDR3 in amino acids: CASSPGTGADQPQHF. Written as DNA, the CDR3 is TGTGCCAGCAGCCCCGGGACAGGGGCTGATCAGCCCCAGCATTTT.

J is TRBJ1-2 and V is TRBV6-5; 7 nucleotides line up with TRBD1. The junction had 7 bases not matched to a gene; V was cut back by 2 bases and J by 7 bases. The germline gives CDR1 MNHEY, CDR2 SVGAGI. CDR3 length: 14 amino acids. The CDR3 DNA follows: TGTGCCAGCAGTTACGGGGCAGGGGGTGCTGGCTACACCTTC. Translated, it gives CASSYGAGGAGYTF.

This clone was seen a single time. The chain joins TRBV30 to TRBJ1-1; D is uncertain. The length of the CDR3 is 14 residues. Germline CDR1 GTSNPN, CDR2 SVGIG (reference sequence). V gave up 0 bases and J gave up 1 base, with 9 bases separating them. The CDR3 region has the DNA TGTGCCTGGAGTGTACTGGAGGGGAACACTGAAGCTTTCTTT. Translation gives CAWSVLEGNTEAFF.

The chain uses TRBV27 and TRBJ2-5; 8 bases fit TRBD1. J lost 5 bases, V lost 2 bases, and 10 bases had no gene match. Looked up from germline, CDR1 is MNHEY and CDR2 is SMNVEV (reference sequence). This CDR3 has 16 amino acids. Here the CDR3 reads CASSLISGGARETQYF. The CDR3 DNA is TGTGCCAGCAGTTTAATTTCAGGGGGCGCGCGGGAGACCCAGTACTTC.

The rearrangement joins TRBV30 to TRBJ2-7, with 7 bases fitting TRBD2. The ends lost 3 bases at V and 0 bases at J; junction bases unmatched: 2. The germline CDR1 and CDR2 sequences are GTSNPN and SVGIG (reference sequence). The CDR3 sequence is 13 residues long. CDR3 amino acids: CAWRRDYSYEQYF. CDR3 bases: TGTGCCTGGAGGAGGGACTACTCCTACGAGCAGTACTTC. The entire variable domain, with the rest obtained from reference TRBV30 and TRBJ2-7, is as follows: SQTIHQWPATLVQPVGSPLSLECTVEGTSNPNLYWYRQAAGRGLQLLFYSVGIGQISSEVPQNLSASRPQDRQFILSSKKLLLSDSGFYLCAWRRDYSYEQYFGPGTRLTVT.

This chain's CDR3 is CASSAQGSQETQYF. CDR3 coding DNA: TGTGCCAGCAGCGCTCAGGGGTCTCAAGAGACCCAGTACTTC. The chain couples TRBV7-3 to TRBJ2-5, with TRBD1 as a possible D gene (6 bases). Germline assignment: CDR1 SGHTA and CDR2 FQGTGA. Trimming left V 5 bases short and J 2 bases short, with 12 bases between. This CDR3 comprises 14 residues.

This clone was counted a few times. Here the CDR3 DNA reads TGCGCCAGCAGTGTCGGGGGAACCGGGGAGCTGTTTTTT. Protein sequence: CASSVGGTGELFF. The chain couples TRBV10-1 to TRBJ2-2; a possible D gene is TRBD2 (6 bases). Germline V CDR1 and CDR2: WNHNN, SYGVQD (reference sequence). The CDR3 loop spans 13 amino acids. Trimming shortened V by 4 bases and J by 5 bases, and 8 bases separated the two germline ends.

This CDR3 is CASSLAGDYEQYF. For the CDR3, the DNA is TGTGCCAGCAGCTTGGCGGGGGATTACGAGCAGTACTTC. J is TRBJ2-7 and V is TRBV7-2, with 7 nucleotides matching TRBD2. The CDR3 extends over 13 amino acids. Germline values: CDR1 SGHTA, CDR2 FQGNSA. V lost 3 bases to trimming and J lost 4 bases; unmatched junction nucleotides: 3.

This clone was recorded a few times. The J gene is TRBJ2-7, the V gene TRBV7-2; tentatively, D is TRBD2 (5 bases). Per the germline V gene, CDR1 is SGHTA and CDR2 is FQGNSA. Between the trimmed V and J ends, which lost 2 bases and 5 bases, there was a span of 13 bases. This CDR3 spans 14 amino acids. CDR3 loop: CASSLRLAANEQYF. The CDR3 DNA reads TGTGCCAGCAGCTTAAGGCTAGCAGCCAACGAGCAGTACTTC.

V usage is TRBV9 and J usage is TRBJ1-2; 7 bases map to TRBD1. In germline, CDR1 is SGDLS, CDR2 YYNGEE. The CDR3 loop spans 11 amino acids. The J segment lost 13 bases and the V segment lost 3 bases, leaving 6 bases of the junction unmatched. CDR3 sequence reads: CASSGGTACTF. The DNA for the CDR3 is TGTGCCAGCAGCGGAGGGACAGCCTGCACCTTC.

The chain employs TRBV9 and TRBJ1-3; 9 bases agree with TRBD1. The V and J ends lost 4 bases and 8 bases, in that order; junction bases with no gene match: 7. The CDR3 spans 14 residues. Germline V lookup: CDR1 SGDLS, CDR2 YYNGEE. CDR3 nucleotides: TGTGCCAGCAGCCCAAGGGACAGGGCGGACACCATATATTTT. This codes for CASSPRDRADTIYF.

The chain employs TRBV2 and TRBJ2-7; possible D gene TRBD2, 6 bases. The CDR3 runs 15 residues. Germline CDR1 SNHLY, CDR2 FYNNEI. V was shortened by 5 bases and J by 3 bases, with 17 bases between the two germline ends. The CDR3 loop is CASSLWGESVYEQYF. The CDR3 coding sequence is TGTGCCAGCAGTCTATGGGGGGAGAGCGTCTACGAGCAGTACTTC.